The following is a T cell receptor (beta chain) sequence with its context. This CDR3 comprises 14 residues. V was trimmed by 5 bases and J by 1 base, leaving 10 bases between them. Germline CDR1 and CDR2: LGHNA and YSLEER. The data derive from a study of blood T cell repertoires in COVID-19. Turning to the study itself: The study drew acute and convalescent COVID-19 samples from the United States, Italy and Spain. PBMCs, B-cell-depleted T cells, or T cells provided the cDNA or gDNA that made up the material.

Study processing details: Estimation of nucleated cell counts was performed using reference gene primer amplification. Some clones are missing from TCRdb's copy, which holds only in-frame ones; the method was immunoSEQ multiplex PCR. That table is the source of V, J and clone size, and D and trimming were worked out from the DNA. The table includes tens of thousands of clones, over 75% detected once. The clonotype comes from a human donor in a cohort sampled during active COVID-19. The sample taken for sequencing was peripheral blood. This sequence joins TRBV4-3 and TRBJ2-3; perhaps TRBD2 as D (5 bases). CDR3 coding DNA: TGCGCCAGCAGCATGAGGAGGCGCACAGATACGCAGTATTTT. Protein: CASSMRRRTDTQYF.